The source of this TCR beta chain is a study of patients and donors after allogeneic stem cell transplantation. Each CDR3 protein gets one entry after TCRdb re-called the RT-PCR reads with MiXCR. The sample consists of approximately 160,000 distinct CDR3 sequences, approximately 24% of them appearing once. The table lists this clonotype with a few counts. Trimming shortened V by 4 bases and J by 4 bases, and 13 bases separated the two germline ends. The CDR3 covers 14 residues. The sample taken for sequencing was blood, either unsorted or a sorted T cell fraction (not recorded which). The chain couples TRBV12-3 or TRBV12-4 to TRBJ1-1; D is possibly TRBD1 (6 bases). This TCR was sampled from a human donor who was either an allogeneic HSCT recipient or a stem cell or donor lymphocyte infusion donor (not recorded which). It is not recorded whose cells these are; they may come from a transplant donor. CDR3 residues: CASSSRDTSTEAFF. DNA of the CDR3: TGTGCCAGCAGTTCCCGGGACACCTCCACTGAAGCTTTCTTT.